This T cell receptor (beta chain) came from a study of technical replicates of blood from several donors. The sample holds one count of this clone. Profiling relied on immunoSEQ multiplex PCR, and the TCRdb table lists in-frame clones only, not all of them. The sample comprises about 14,000 clones, roughly 80% of which are singletons, and 9.5% to 15% rests with the top ten. Germline V lookup: CDR1 SQVTM, CDR2 ANQGSEA. The V gene lost 7 bases and the J gene lost 5 bases, with 14 bases spanning the gap. This CDR3 contains 12 residues. The sequencing sample was made of PBMCs. The TCR was taken from a human donor in good health. The chain joins TRBV29-1 to TRBJ1-1; D gene uncertain. The CDR3 is CSAFVGRTEAFF. CDR3 sequence (DNA): TGCAGCGCCTTCGTGGGGAGGACTGAAGCTTTCTTT. Complete variable domain (other parts from reference TRBV29-1 and TRBJ1-1): SAVISQKPSRDICQRGTSLTIQCQVDSQVTMMFWYRQQPGQSLTLIATANQGSEATYESGFVIDKFPISRPNLTFSTLTVSNMSPEDSSIYLCSAFVGRTEAFFGQGTRLTVV.